This T cell receptor (beta chain) was found in a study of cytomegalovirus exposure and HLA in healthy donors. This CDR3 spans 15 amino acids. V trimming: 4 bases; J trimming: 4 bases; junction bases outside the gene matches: 7. Germline lookup yields CDR1 SGHRS and CDR2 YFSETQ. This clone came up a few times. Its matching antigen is unknown. Study results and caveats: As a later analysis revealed, most CMV-associated TCR beta chains appeared HLA-restricted. Later, an analysis found that common viral pathogens appeared to be linked with several of the most significant clusters. When analyzed later, the rates of TCR association showed variation by HLA locus, with DRB1 the most and HLA-C the fewest. In a later analysis, a missense DCLRE1C variant was linked to TCR beta V- and J-gene trimming.

The PCR contained 60 Vbeta and 13 Jbeta primers. TCRdb's table, derived via immunoSEQ multiplex PCR, lists solely in-frame clones and lacks some. The profile shows 100,000 to 150,000 clones, about 11% of them singletons. The sample was PBMCs. The chain uses TRBV5-1 and TRBJ2-7; 11 positions agree with TRBD2. This sequence originates from a woman younger than 35 in good health and CMV-seropositive. This CDR3 reads CASSLLTSGVYEQYF. DNA of the CDR3: TGCGCCAGCAGCCTCTTGACTAGCGGGGTATACGAGCAGTACTTC.